This T cell receptor beta chain was observed in a study of shared clonotypes between healthy human individuals. CD8 cells classed as naive were CD45RO-negative and positively selected for CCR7, excluding terminally differentiated effector memory CD45RA+ cells. Trimming took 3 bases from V and 3 from J, leaving 14 bases between them. The length of the CDR3 is 16 residues. Germline V gene sequence: CDR1 MNHEY, CDR2 SMNVEV (reference sequence). General study points: Since donors were few, the genetic and exposure-history diversity represented was limited.

The table came from immunoSEQ multiplex PCR; TCRdb's copy has only in-frame clones and leaves some out. The repertoire holds around 2,000,000 clones, with roughly 94% as singletons. A note on this clone: The antigen remains undetermined.

Sequences were obtained from naive CD8+ T cells sorted from blood. The clonotype was recovered from a man aged 18-30 years in good health. The chain links TRBV27 to TRBJ2-2; D remains unclear. CDR3 amino acids: CASSLVLERDTGELFF. The DNA of the CDR3 is TGTGCCAGCAGTTTGGTGTTGGAGCGAGACACCGGGGAGCTGTTTTTT.